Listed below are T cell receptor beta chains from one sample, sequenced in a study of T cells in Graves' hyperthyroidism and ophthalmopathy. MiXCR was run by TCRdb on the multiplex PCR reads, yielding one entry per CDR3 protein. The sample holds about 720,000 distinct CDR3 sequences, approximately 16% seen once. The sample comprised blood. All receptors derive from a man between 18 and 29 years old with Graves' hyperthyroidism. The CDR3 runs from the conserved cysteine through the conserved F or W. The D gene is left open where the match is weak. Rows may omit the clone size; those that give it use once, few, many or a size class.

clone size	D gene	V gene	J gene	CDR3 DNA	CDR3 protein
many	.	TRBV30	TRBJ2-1	TGTGCCTGGAGCAGGGTGAATGAGCAGTTCTTC	CAWSRVNEQFF
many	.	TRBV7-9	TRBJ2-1	TGTGCCAGCAGCTTAGGGCTAAGAACTGGACCGCAGTTCTTC	CASSLGLRTGPQFF
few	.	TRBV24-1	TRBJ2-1	TGTGCCACCAGTGAAAGGGCCTTGAAGAGACACAGCTCCTACAATGAGCAGTTCTTC	CATSERALKRHSSYNEQFF
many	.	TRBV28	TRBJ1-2	TGTGCCAGCAGTTTCTCCGGCCTCGCTGGCTACACCTTC	CASSFSGLAGYTF
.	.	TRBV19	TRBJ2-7	TGTGCCAGTAGTATAAGTAGGTTCACGCCTGCCTACGAGCAGTACTTC	CASSISRFTPAYEQYF
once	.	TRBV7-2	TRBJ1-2	TGTGCCAGCAGCATCCCAGTTGGTGGCTACACCTTC	CASSIPVGGYTF
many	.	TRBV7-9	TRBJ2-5	TGTGCCAGCAGCTTAAAGCAGGGCCGTGGGCAAGAGACCCAGTACTTC	CASSLKQGRGQETQYF
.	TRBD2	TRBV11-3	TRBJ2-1	TGTGCCAGCAGCTTCCCGACCACGGGGGGGGAGCAGTTCTTC	CASSFPTTGGEQFF
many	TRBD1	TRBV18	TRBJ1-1	TGTGCCAGCTCACCAAGGACAGGGCGGACTGAAGCTTTCTTT	CASSPRTGRTEAFF
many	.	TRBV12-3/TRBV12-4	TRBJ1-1	TGTGCCAGCACCCTAGGGGGGGTGGATGAAGCTTTCTTT	CASTLGGVDEAFF
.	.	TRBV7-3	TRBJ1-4	TGTGCCAGCAGCTTAAGTGGCCGGAGGACTTCTAATGAAAAACTGTTTTTT	CASSLSGRRTSNEKLFF
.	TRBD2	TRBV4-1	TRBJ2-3	TGCGCCAGCAGCCAACGGCTAGCGGGCCTCACAGATACGCAGTATTTT	CASSQRLAGLTDTQYF
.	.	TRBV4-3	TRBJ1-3	TGCGCCAGCAGCCAAGAATTTACCAGCAAAACTGGAAACACCATATATTTT	CASSQEFTSKTGNTIYF
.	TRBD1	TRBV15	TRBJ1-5	TGTGCCACCAGCAGAGGCAGGGGGCTAGAGCAGCCCCAGCATTTT	CATSRGRGLEQPQHF
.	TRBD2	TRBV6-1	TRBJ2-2	TGTGCCAGCCTCGGGCGGGAGGGGTCCGGGGAGCTGTTTTTT	CASLGREGSGELFF
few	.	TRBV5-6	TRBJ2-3	TGTGCCAGCAGCCCTCCGTGGGGGGCCAGCGGTAGGGTCGCAGATACGCAGTATTTT	CASSPPWGASGRVADTQYF
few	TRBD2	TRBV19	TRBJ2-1	TGTGCCAGTAGTATTCCGGGACTAGCGGGGGCGTACAATGAGCAGTTCTTC	CASSIPGLAGAYNEQFF
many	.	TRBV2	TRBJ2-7	TGTGCCAGCAGGGAACAGAAGCCCTACGAGCAGTACTTC	CASREQKPYEQYF
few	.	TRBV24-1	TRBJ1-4	TGTGCCACCCGGTCGAGGAGGCACCATGAAAAACTGTTTTTT	CATRSRRHHEKLFF
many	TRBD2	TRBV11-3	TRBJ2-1	TGTGCCAGCAGCTGGGGGACTAGCGGAAATGAGCAGTTCTTC	CASSWGTSGNEQFF
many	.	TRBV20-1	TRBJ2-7	TGCAGTGCTTCTCTAGGGGCCTCGGACGAGCAGTACTTC	CSASLGASDEQYF
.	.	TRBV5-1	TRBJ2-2	TGCGCCAGCAGCTTGGGTTTGGGCCAGGGGAACACCGGGGAGCTGTTTTTT	CASSLGLGQGNTGELFF
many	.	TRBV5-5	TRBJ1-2	TGTGCCAGCAGCTCGCGGCCGTATGGCTACACCTTC	CASSSRPYGYTF
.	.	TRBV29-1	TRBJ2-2	TGCAGCGCCAGTCAGGGGTCCGGGGAGCTGTTTTTT	CSASQGSGELFF
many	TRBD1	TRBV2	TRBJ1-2	TGTGCCAGCAGCTCCTCCGGGACAGGGAACTATGGCTACACCTTC	CASSSSGTGNYGYTF
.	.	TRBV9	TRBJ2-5	TGTGCCAGCAGCGTAGGGCGGGTAAACCAAGAGACCCAGTACTTC	CASSVGRVNQETQYF
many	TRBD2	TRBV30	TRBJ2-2	TGTGCCTGGAGTAGCGTCAGGACTAGCGGTCTACGTAACACCGGGGAGCTGTTTTTT	CAWSSVRTSGLRNTGELFF
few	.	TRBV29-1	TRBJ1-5	TGCAGCGTTGGAAGTCAGGGACCCAATCAGCCCCAGCATTTT	CSVGSQGPNQPQHF
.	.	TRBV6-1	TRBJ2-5	TGTGCCAGCCGGTGGCAGGTTGAAGAGACCCAGTACTTC	CASRWQVEETQYF
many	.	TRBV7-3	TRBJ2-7	TGTGCCAGCAGCTTATCCCCCCACGAGCAGTACTTC	CASSLSPHEQYF
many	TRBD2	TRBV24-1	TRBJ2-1	TGTGCCACCAGTGATATCGGGAGGGCCTCCTACAATGAGCAGTTCTTC	CATSDIGRASYNEQFF
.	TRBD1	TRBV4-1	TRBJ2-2	TGCGCCAGCAGCCAAGGACAGGGCCTTTGGAACACCGGGGAGCTGTTTTTT	CASSQGQGLWNTGELFF
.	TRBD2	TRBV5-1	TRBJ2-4	TGCGCCAGCAGCCAAACTACCGGGACTATAGACATTCAGTACTTC	CASSQTTGTIDIQYF